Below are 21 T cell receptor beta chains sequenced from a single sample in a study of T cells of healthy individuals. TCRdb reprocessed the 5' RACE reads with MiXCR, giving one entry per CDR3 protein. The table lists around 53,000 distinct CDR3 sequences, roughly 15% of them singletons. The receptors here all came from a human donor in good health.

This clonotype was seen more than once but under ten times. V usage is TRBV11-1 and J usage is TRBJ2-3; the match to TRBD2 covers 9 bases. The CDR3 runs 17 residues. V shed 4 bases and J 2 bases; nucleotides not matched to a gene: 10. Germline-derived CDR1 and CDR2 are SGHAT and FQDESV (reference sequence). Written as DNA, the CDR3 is TGTGCCAGCAGCTCATCCGATCAGCGGGGGGTCACAGATACGCAGTATTTT. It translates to CASSSSDQRGVTDTQYF. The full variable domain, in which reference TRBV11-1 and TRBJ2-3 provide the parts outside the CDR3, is EAEVAQSPRYKITEKSQAVAFWCDPISGHATLYWYRQILGQGPELLVQFQDESVVDDSQLPKDRFSAERLKGVDSTLKIQPAELGDSAMYLCASSSSDQRGVTDTQYFGPGTRLTVL.

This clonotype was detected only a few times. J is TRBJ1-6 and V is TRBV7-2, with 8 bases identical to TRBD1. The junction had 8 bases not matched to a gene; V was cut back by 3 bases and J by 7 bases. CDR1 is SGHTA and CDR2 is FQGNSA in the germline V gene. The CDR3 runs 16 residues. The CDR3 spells CASSFDRGWENSPLHF. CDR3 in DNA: TGTGCCAGCAGCTTCGACAGGGGTTGGGAGAATTCACCCCTCCACTTT.

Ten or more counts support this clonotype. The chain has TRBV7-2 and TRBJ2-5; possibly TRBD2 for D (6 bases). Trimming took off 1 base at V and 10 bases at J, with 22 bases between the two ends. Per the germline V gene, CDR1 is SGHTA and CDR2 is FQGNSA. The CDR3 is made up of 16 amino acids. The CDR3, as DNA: TGTGCCAGCAGCTTAGTATGGGCTGGGGGTCTCGGGGGCCAGTACTTC. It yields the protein CASSLVWAGGLGGQYF.

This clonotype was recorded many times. Written as DNA, the CDR3 is TGCAGTGCTAGAGCCGGGACAGTGAACACTGAAGCTTTCTTT. Amino acids: CSARAGTVNTEAFF. The chain employs TRBV20-1 and TRBJ1-1; 7 nucleotides match TRBD1. V lost 1 base to trimming and J lost 0 bases; unmatched junction nucleotides: 2. Germline V gives CDR1 DFQATT, CDR2 SNEGSKA (reference sequence). The CDR3 covers 14 residues.

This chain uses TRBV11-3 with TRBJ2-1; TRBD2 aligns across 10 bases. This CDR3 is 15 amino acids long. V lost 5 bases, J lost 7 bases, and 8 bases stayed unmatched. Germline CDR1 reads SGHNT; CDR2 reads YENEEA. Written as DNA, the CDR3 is TGTGCCAGCAGCCTCACTAGCGGGACGGGGAATGAGCAGTTCTTC. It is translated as CASSLTSGTGNEQFF.

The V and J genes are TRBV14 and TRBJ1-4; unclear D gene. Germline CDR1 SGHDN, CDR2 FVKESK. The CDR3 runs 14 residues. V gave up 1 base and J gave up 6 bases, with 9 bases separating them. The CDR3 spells CASSQGQKYEKLFF. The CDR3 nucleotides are TGTGCCAGCAGCCAAGGGCAGAAGTATGAAAAACTGTTTTTT.

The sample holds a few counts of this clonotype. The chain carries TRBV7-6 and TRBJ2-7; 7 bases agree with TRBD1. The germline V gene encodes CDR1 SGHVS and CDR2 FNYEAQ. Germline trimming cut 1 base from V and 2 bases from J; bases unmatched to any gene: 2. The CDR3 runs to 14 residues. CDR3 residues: CASSLGDSAYEQYF. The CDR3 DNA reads TGTGCCAGCAGCTTAGGGGACAGTGCCTACGAGCAGTACTTC.

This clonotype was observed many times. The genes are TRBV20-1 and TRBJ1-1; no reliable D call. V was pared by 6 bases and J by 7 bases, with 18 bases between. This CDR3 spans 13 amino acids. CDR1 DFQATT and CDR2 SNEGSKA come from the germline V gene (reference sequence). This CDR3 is CSAHTAGTGEAFF. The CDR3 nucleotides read TGCAGTGCCCATACCGCGGGTACCGGTGAAGCTTTCTTT.

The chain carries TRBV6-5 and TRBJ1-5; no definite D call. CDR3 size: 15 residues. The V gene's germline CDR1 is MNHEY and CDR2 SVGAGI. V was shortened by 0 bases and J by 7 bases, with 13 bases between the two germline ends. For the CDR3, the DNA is TGTGCCAGCAGTTACTCGTGGGGAACGGAACAGCCCCAGCATTTT. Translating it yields CASSYSWGTEQPQHF.

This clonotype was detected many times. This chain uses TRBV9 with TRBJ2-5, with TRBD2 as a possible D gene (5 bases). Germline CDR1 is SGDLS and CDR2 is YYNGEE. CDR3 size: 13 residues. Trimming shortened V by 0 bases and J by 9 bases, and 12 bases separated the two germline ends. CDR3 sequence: CASSVEGRGPQYF. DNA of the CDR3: TGTGCCAGCAGCGTAGAAGGGAGAGGCCCCCAGTACTTC.

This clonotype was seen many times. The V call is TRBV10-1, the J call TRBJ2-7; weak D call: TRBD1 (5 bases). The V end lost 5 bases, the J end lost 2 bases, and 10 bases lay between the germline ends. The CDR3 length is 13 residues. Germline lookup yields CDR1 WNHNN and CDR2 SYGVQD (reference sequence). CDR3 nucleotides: TGCGCCAGCAGTAAGGGGTCGGCCTACGAGCAGTACTTC. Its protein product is CASSKGSAYEQYF.

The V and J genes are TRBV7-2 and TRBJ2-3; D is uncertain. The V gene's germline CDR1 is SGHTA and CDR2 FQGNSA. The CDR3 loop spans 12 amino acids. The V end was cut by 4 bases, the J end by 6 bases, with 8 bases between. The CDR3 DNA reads TGTGCCAGCAGCTCCCTGGGGGATACGCAGTATTTT. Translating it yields CASSSLGDTQYF.

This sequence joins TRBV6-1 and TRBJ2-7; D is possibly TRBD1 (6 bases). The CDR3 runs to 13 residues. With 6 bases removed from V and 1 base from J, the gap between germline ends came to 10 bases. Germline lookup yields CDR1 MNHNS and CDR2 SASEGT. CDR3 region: CASSRDNSYEQYF. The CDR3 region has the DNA TGTGCCAGCAGCCGGGACAATTCCTACGAGCAGTACTTC.

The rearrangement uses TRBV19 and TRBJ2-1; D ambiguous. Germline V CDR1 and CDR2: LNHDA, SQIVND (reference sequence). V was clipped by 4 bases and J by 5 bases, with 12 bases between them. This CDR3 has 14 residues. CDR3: CASSTNPTHNEQFF. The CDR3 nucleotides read TGTGCCAGTAGTACTAACCCTACTCACAATGAGCAGTTCTTC.

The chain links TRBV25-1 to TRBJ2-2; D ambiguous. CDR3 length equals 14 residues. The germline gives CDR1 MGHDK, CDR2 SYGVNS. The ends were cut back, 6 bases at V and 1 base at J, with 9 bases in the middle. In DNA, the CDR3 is TGTGCCAGCAGGCACGGCCTGAACACCGGGGAGCTGTTTTTT. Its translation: CASRHGLNTGELFF. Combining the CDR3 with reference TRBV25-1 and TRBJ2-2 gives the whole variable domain EADIYQTPRYLVIGTGKKITLECSQTMGHDKMYWYQQDPGMELHLIHYSYGVNSTEKGDLSSESTVSRIRTEHFPLTLESARPSHTSQYLCASRHGLNTGELFFGEGSRLTVL.

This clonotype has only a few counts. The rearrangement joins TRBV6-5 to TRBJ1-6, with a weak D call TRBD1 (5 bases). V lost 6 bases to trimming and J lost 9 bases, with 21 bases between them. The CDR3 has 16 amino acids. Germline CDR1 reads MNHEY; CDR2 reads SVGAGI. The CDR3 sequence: CASRLDGPLGGSPLHF. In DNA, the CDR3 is TGTGCCAGCAGGTTGGACGGTCCCCTCGGGGGTTCACCCCTCCACTTT.

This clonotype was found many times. The CDR3 reads CSARDWSATLYNEQFF. The CDR3 DNA sequence: TGCAGTGCTAGAGATTGGAGCGCAACCCTTTACAATGAGCAGTTCTTC. This rearrangement joins TRBV20-1 to TRBJ2-1, with D uncertain. Trimming shortened V by 0 bases and J by 4 bases, and 16 bases separated the two germline ends. The CDR3 contains 16 residues. CDR1 is DFQATT and CDR2 is SNEGSKA in the germline V gene (reference sequence).

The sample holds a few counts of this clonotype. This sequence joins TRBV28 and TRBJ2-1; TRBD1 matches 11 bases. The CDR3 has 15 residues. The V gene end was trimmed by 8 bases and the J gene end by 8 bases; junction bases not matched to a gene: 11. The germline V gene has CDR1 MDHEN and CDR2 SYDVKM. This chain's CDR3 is CASGSFGQGAHEQFF. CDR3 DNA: TGTGCCAGCGGATCCTTTGGACAGGGGGCTCATGAGCAGTTCTTC.

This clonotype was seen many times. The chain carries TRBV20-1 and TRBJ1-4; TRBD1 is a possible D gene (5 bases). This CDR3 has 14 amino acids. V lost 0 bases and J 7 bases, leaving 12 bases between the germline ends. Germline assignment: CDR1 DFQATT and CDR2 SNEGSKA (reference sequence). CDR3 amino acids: CSARDPGQGEKLFF. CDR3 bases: TGCAGTGCTAGAGATCCGGGGCAAGGTGAAAAACTGTTTTTT.

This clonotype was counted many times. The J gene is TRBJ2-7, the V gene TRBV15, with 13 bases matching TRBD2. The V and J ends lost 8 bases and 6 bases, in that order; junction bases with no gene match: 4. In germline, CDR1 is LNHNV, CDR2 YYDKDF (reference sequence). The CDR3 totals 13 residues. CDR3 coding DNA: TGTGCCACCCAAGGACTAGCGGGGGTCGAGCAGTACTTC. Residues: CATQGLAGVEQYF.

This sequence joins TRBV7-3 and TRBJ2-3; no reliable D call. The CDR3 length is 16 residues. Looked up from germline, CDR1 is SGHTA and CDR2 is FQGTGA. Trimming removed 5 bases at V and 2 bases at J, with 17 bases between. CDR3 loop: CASSPFLSELTDTQYF. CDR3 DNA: TGTGCCAGCAGCCCCTTTCTATCCGAACTCACAGATACGCAGTATTTT.